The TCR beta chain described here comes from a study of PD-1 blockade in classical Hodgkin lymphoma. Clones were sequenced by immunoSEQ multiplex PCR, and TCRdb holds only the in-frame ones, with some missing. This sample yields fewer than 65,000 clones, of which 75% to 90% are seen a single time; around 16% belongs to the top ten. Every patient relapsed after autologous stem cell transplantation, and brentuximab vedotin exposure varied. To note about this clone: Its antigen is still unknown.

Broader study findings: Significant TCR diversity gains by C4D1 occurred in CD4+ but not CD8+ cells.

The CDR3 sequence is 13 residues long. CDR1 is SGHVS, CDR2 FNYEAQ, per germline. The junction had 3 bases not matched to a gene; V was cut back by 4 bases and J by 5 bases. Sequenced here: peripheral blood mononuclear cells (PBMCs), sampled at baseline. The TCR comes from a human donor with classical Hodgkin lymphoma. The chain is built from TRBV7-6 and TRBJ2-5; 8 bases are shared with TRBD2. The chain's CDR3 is CASSSSGSETQYF. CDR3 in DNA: TGTGCCAGCAGCTCTAGCGGGTCGGAGACCCAGTACTTC.